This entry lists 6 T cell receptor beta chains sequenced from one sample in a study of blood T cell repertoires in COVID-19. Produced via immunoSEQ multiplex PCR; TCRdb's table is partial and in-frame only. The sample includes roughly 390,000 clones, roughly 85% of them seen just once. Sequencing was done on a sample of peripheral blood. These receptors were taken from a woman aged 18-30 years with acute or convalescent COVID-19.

The CDR3 nucleotides read TGTGCCAGCAGCTCTACAGGGCTAAATCAGCCCCAGCATTTT. Residues: CASSSTGLNQPQHF. The chain carries TRBV9 and TRBJ1-5; tentative D call: TRBD1 (6 bases). V was trimmed by 4 bases and J by 4 bases, leaving 12 bases between them. From germline, CDR1 is SGDLS and CDR2 YYNGEE. CDR3 size: 14 residues.

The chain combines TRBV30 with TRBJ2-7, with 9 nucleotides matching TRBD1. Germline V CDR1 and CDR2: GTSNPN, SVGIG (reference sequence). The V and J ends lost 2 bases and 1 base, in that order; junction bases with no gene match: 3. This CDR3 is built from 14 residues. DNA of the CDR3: TGTGCCTGGAGTCCTGGGACAGGGTCCTACGAGCAGTACTTC. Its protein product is CAWSPGTGSYEQYF.

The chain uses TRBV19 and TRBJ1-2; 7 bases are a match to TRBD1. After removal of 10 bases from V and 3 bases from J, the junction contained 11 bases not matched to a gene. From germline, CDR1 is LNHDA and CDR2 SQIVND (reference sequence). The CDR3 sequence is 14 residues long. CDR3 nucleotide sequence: TGTGCCACCAAACAGGGGCCCTCTTACTATGGCTACACCTTC. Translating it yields CATKQGPSYYGYTF.

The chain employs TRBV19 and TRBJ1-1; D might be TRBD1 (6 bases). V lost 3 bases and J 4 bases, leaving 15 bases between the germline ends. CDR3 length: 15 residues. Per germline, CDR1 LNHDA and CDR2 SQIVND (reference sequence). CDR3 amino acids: CASSIQGWGATEAFF. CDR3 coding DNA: TGTGCCAGTAGTATCCAGGGGTGGGGAGCCACTGAAGCTTTCTTT. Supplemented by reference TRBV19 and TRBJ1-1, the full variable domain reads DGGITQSPKYLFRKEGQNVTLSCEQNLNHDAMYWYRQDPGQGLRLIYYSQIVNDFQKGDIAEGYSVSREKKESFPLTVTSAQKNPTAFYLCASSIQGWGATEAFFGQGTRLTVV.

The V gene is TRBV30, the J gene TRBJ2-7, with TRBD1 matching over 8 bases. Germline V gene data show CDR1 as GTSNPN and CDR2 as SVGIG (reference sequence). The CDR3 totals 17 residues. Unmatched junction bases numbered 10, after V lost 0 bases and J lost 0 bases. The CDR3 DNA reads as TGTGCCTGGAGTGTACTGCAGGTCGGACAGGGCTCCTACGAGCAGTACTTC. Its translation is CAWSVLQVGQGSYEQYF.

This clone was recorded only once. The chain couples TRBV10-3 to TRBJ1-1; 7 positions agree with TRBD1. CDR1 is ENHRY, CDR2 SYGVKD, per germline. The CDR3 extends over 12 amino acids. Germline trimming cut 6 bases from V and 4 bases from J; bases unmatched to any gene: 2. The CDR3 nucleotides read TGTGCCATCAGGACAGGGACCACTGAAGCTTTCTTT. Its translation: CAIRTGTTEAFF.